A single sample gave rise to the 6 T cell receptor beta chains below, sequenced in a study of shared clonotypes between healthy human individuals. TCRdb's table, derived via immunoSEQ multiplex PCR, lists solely in-frame clones and lacks some. The sample has about 980,000 clones; more than 75% are singletons. Material for sequencing was memory CD4+ T cells sorted from blood. Subset of the sample: CD45RA-negative fraction. The receptors originated from a man between 18 and 29 years old in good health.

V and J are TRBV2 and TRBJ1-2; D is unresolved. Between the trimmed V and J ends, which lost 7 bases and 2 bases, there was a span of 8 bases. This CDR3 has 12 residues. Germline V gene data show CDR1 as SNHLY and CDR2 as FYNNEI. CDR3 sequence reads: CASTRENYGYTF. CDR3 nucleotides: TGTGCCAGCACTCGGGAAAACTATGGCTACACCTTC.

This rearrangement joins TRBV30 to TRBJ1-1, with D hard to call. The CDR3 consists of 15 residues. V was shortened by 3 bases and J by 4 bases, with 18 bases between the two germline ends. Germline assignment: CDR1 GTSNPN and CDR2 SVGIG (reference sequence). In DNA, the CDR3 is TGTGCCTGGAGCATCTTGTCGGCCGCGGCCACTGAAGCTTTCTTT. Encoded protein: CAWSILSAAATEAFF.

This clone has just a few counts. The chain employs TRBV5-4 and TRBJ2-5; maybe TRBD1 (6 bases). Trimming shortened V by 7 bases and J by 5 bases, and 15 bases separated the two germline ends. The CDR3 length is 13 residues. Germline V gives CDR1 SGHNT, CDR2 YYREEE (reference sequence). The CDR3 sequence: CASAQQGVETQYF. CDR3 in DNA: TGTGCCAGCGCCCAACAGGGAGTGGAGACCCAGTACTTC. Based on the CDR3 plus reference TRBV5-4 and TRBJ2-5, the full variable domain is ETGVTQSPTHLIKTRGQQVTLRCSSQSGHNTVSWYQQALGQGPQFIFQYYREEENGRGNFPPRFSGLQFPNYSSELNVNALELDDSALYLCASAQQGVETQYFGPGTRLLVL.

J is TRBJ2-5 and V is TRBV5-1, with 8 bases fitting TRBD2. The CDR3 is 16 residues long. From germline, CDR1 is SGHRS and CDR2 YFSETQ. V trimming: 1 base; J trimming: 2 bases; junction bases outside the gene matches: 7. CDR3 amino acids: CASSLLGSGEQETQYF. CDR3 sequence (DNA): TGCGCCAGCAGCTTGTTGGGTAGCGGGGAGCAAGAGACCCAGTACTTC.

Concerning this clone: This specimen includes other DNA sequences encoding the same CDR3. The gene calls are TRBV7-3 and TRBJ2-2; D gene unclear. The CDR3 is made up of 14 amino acids. Trimming left V 0 bases short and J 1 base short, with 3 bases between. The germline V gene has CDR1 SGHTA and CDR2 FQGTGA. The CDR3 is CASSLTGNTGELFF. As DNA, the CDR3 is TGTGCCAGCAGCTTAACAGGGAACACCGGGGAGCTGTTTTTT.

The J gene is TRBJ2-2, the V gene TRBV10-1; 8 bases are a match to TRBD1. Germline trimming cut 6 bases from V and 0 bases from J; bases unmatched to any gene: 3. Germline V gene sequence: CDR1 WNHNN, CDR2 SYGVQD (reference sequence). This CDR3 comprises 15 residues. The CDR3: CASSPRGPNTGELFF. The CDR3 bases are TGCGCCAGCAGCCCCAGGGGGCCGAACACCGGGGAGCTGTTTTTT.